This is a list of T cell receptor beta chains from one sample in a study of T-cell memory formation after mild COVID-19. Each CDR3 protein is one row after TCRdb ran MiXCR on the 5' RACE reads. The sample contains fewer than 650,000 distinct CDR3 sequences, roughly a fifth of which appear only once. Material: PBMCs or a T cell subset sorted from them (not recorded which). The origin of the receptors is an adult woman who had mild COVID-19 (a few samples of this study predate the infection). Cell type and time point are not known. CDR3s include the opening cysteine and the closing phenylalanine or tryptophan. A D gene is named only where the DNA matches it firmly. Clone size is not always given. Where it is, it says once, few, many or a class for expanded clones.

NA	TRBV19	TRBJ1-6	NA	TGTGCCAGTAACATGCGTGATAATTCACCCCTCCACTTT	CASNMRDNSPLHF
NA	TRBV20-1	TRBJ1-1	NA	TGCAGTGTCCGTGGTCAGGCGAACACTGAAGCTTTCTTT	CSVRGQANTEAFF
NA	TRBV5-1	TRBJ2-5	NA	TGCGCCAGCAGCTTGGAGGGCGGACATACGCCCCAAGAGACCCAGTACTTC	CASSLEGGHTPQETQYF
TRBD2	TRBV4-2	TRBJ2-2	NA	TGTGCCAGCAGCCAAGAAACTAGCGGGAGTAGCGGGGAGCTGTTTTTT	CASSQETSGSSGELFF
NA	TRBV28	TRBJ2-1	NA	TGTGCCAGCAGTTCCGCAGGGGTGGCCTACAATGAGCAGTTCTTC	CASSSAGVAYNEQFF
TRBD1	TRBV18	TRBJ2-2	NA	TGTGCCAGCTCACGAGGGACAGGTACCGGGGAGCTGTTTTTT	CASSRGTGTGELFF
NA	TRBV7-8	TRBJ2-7	NA	TGTGCCAGCAGCTTAGTACCAGGCAGCTGGAACGAGCAGTACTTC	CASSLVPGSWNEQYF
NA	TRBV27	TRBJ1-1	NA	TGTGCCAGCAGTTACGGGGTAAGCACTGAAGCTTTCTTT	CASSYGVSTEAFF
NA	TRBV12-3/TRBV12-4	TRBJ1-2	few	TGTGCCAGCAGCTCACCTGGGGGGGGTGGCTACACCTTC	CASSSPGGGGYTF
NA	TRBV18	TRBJ1-1	few	TGTGCCAGCTCACCATCAGCGGCGAACACTGAAGCTTTCTTT	CASSPSAANTEAFF
TRBD1	TRBV19	TRBJ1-2	NA	TGTGCCAGTAAGAGGGGACAGGGGCCGGATGGCTACACCTTC	CASKRGQGPDGYTF
NA	TRBV6-5	TRBJ2-3	NA	TGTGCCAGCACGGAGGAGGGGGCGGTTGGCACAGATACGCAGTATTTT	CASTEEGAVGTDTQYF
NA	TRBV20-1	TRBJ1-1	NA	TGCAGTGCTAGACCTCCAACACGGGGGGAAGCTTTCTTT	CSARPPTRGEAFF
NA	TRBV5-1	TRBJ1-6	few	TGCGCCAGCAGCTTGGGATCGGGGGATTCACCCCTCCACTTT	CASSLGSGDSPLHF
NA	TRBV29-1	TRBJ2-2	NA	TGCAGCGTTGAAAGCTACACCGGGGAGCTGTTTTTT	CSVESYTGELFF